A selection of T cell receptor beta chains follows, all from one sample in a study of T cells in Graves' hyperthyroidism and ophthalmopathy. TCRdb re-called the multiplex PCR reads with MiXCR, one entry per CDR3 protein. Of roughly 500,000 distinct CDR3 sequences listed, about 15% were seen once; the top ten hold about 29%. The sample taken for sequencing was blood. The receptors were gathered from a woman younger than 45 with Graves' ophthalmopathy. CDR3s include the opening cysteine and the closing phenylalanine or tryptophan. D genes are given only for firm matches. Clone size is shown for a subset of rows, as once, few, many or a class of expanded clone.

TRBD2	TRBJ2-1	TRBV20-1	NA	CSASGTSGRNEQFF	TGCAGTGCTAGTGGGACTAGCGGGAGGAATGAGCAGTTCTTC
NA	TRBJ2-3	TRBV24-1	many	CATSDSTQLGDTQYF	TGTGCCACCAGTGATTCGACCCAGTTGGGGGATACGCAGTATTTT
NA	TRBJ2-5	TRBV2	many	CASATGGETQYF	TGTGCCAGCGCAACCGGAGGAGAGACCCAGTACTTC
NA	TRBJ1-1	TRBV28	many	CASSSPGLNVGEAFF	TGTGCCAGCAGTTCACCGGGTCTCAACGTTGGGGAAGCTTTCTTT
NA	TRBJ2-5	TRBV12-3/TRBV12-4	many	CASRGFGETQYF	TGTGCCAGCAGAGGGTTTGGAGAGACCCAGTACTTC
TRBD2	TRBJ2-3	TRBV27	many	CASSRTSGYGDTQYF	TGTGCCAGCAGTCGGACTAGCGGGTATGGAGATACGCAGTATTTT
TRBD2	TRBJ2-3	TRBV20-1	many	CSAHIAGGPVDTQYF	TGCAGTGCTCACATAGCGGGAGGGCCGGTCGATACGCAGTATTTT
NA	TRBJ1-2	TRBV6-4	NA	CASSDYRVPYGYTF	TGTGCCAGCAGTGACTACAGGGTGCCCTATGGCTACACCTTC
NA	TRBJ2-7	TRBV20-1	few	CSATRSGYEQYF	TGCAGTGCTACCAGATCAGGGTACGAGCAGTACTTC
TRBD2	TRBJ2-1	TRBV7-9	NA	CASSFWTSGTVEQFF	TGTGCCAGCAGCTTCTGGACTAGCGGGACCGTTGAGCAGTTCTTC
NA	TRBJ1-5	TRBV20-1	few	CSAWAANQPQHF	TGCAGTGCTTGGGCGGCGAATCAGCCCCAGCATTTT
TRBD1	TRBJ1-5	TRBV20-1	many	CSRAGGYDQPQHF	TGCAGTAGGGCAGGGGGTTACGATCAGCCCCAGCATTTT
NA	TRBJ1-1	TRBV11-1	NA	CASSYGAWTEAFF	TGTGCCAGCAGCTATGGTGCTTGGACTGAAGCTTTCTTT
NA	TRBJ2-7	TRBV7-2	many	CASSSTREQYF	TGTGCCAGCAGCTCAACGAGAGAGCAGTACTTC
TRBD1	TRBJ1-1	TRBV11-2	NA	CASKSGQGPEAFF	TGTGCCAGCAAGTCGGGACAGGGGCCTGAAGCTTTCTTT
NA	TRBJ2-1	TRBV2	many	CASSDNLSSYNEQFF	TGTGCCAGCAGCGACAACTTGAGCTCCTACAATGAGCAGTTCTTC
TRBD2	TRBJ2-3	TRBV29-1	NA	CSVSGRLARTDTQYF	TGCAGCGTTTCGGGGCGACTAGCGCGCACAGATACGCAGTATTTT
TRBD2	TRBJ2-7	TRBV29-1	NA	CSVAPGLAAEQYF	TGCAGCGTCGCGCCGGGACTAGCGGCCGAGCAGTACTTC
TRBD1	TRBJ1-4	TRBV5-1	few	CASSLGRDSFNEKLFF	TGCGCCAGCAGCCTTGGCCGGGACAGCTTTAATGAAAAACTGTTTTTT
NA	TRBJ2-7	TRBV18	many	CASSPPSDNHEQYF	TGTGCCAGCTCACCACCGTCGGACAACCACGAGCAGTACTTC
TRBD2	TRBJ2-7	TRBV6-1	NA	CASSEWEGLGEQYF	TGTGCCAGCAGTGAATGGGAGGGGCTAGGGGAGCAGTACTTC
NA	TRBJ2-7	TRBV5-1	NA	CASSRQVEGEQYF	TGCGCCAGCAGCCGACAGGTGGAGGGAGAGCAGTACTTC
NA	TRBJ2-7	TRBV7-2	many	CASSLEGGPHYEQYF	TGTGCCAGCAGCTTAGAGGGGGGACCCCACTACGAGCAGTACTTC
TRBD2	TRBJ2-2	TRBV30	few	CAWGIGLAITGELFF	TGTGCCTGGGGCATTGGACTAGCGATCACCGGGGAGCTGTTTTTT
TRBD1	TRBJ2-6	TRBV7-3	NA	CASSHPRTGFSGANVLTF	TGTGCCAGCAGCCACCCCCGGACAGGTTTCTCTGGGGCCAACGTCCTGACTTTC
TRBD1	TRBJ1-2	TRBV2	NA	CASSLDREDYGYTF	TGTGCCAGCAGTCTGGACAGGGAAGACTATGGCTACACCTTC
TRBD2	TRBJ2-3	TRBV7-3	NA	CASSFLSGTGAGTDTQYF	TGTGCCAGCAGCTTCCTTAGCGGGACCGGTGCTGGGACAGATACGCAGTATTTT
NA	TRBJ2-7	TRBV10-3	many	CAISEAGQGYEQYF	TGTGCCATCAGTGAGGCGGGACAAGGATACGAGCAGTACTTC
TRBD2	TRBJ2-2	TRBV10-3	many	CAISELGLAPYPNTGELFF	TGTGCCATCAGTGAGTTGGGACTAGCACCCTACCCGAACACCGGGGAGCTGTTTTTT
NA	TRBJ1-5	TRBV20-1	once	CSAGRQESNRPQHF	TGCAGTGCAGGACGGCAGGAAAGCAATCGGCCCCAGCATTTT
NA	TRBJ1-5	TRBV28	few	CASSLQGTGNQPQHF	TGTGCCAGCAGTTTACAGGGGACGGGCAATCAGCCCCAGCATTTT
TRBD1	TRBJ2-1	TRBV29-1	NA	CSVDGTGGNEQFF	TGCAGCGTTGACGGGACAGGGGGCAATGAGCAGTTCTTC
NA	TRBJ1-5	TRBV12-3/TRBV12-4	many	CASSLQNNQPQHF	TGTGCCAGCAGTTTGCAGAACAATCAGCCCCAGCATTTT
NA	TRBJ2-1	TRBV7-8	many	CASSPTLSSYNEQFF	TGTGCCAGCAGTCCCACGTTGAGCTCCTACAATGAGCAGTTCTTC
TRBD1	TRBJ2-7	TRBV29-1	NA	CSVSNEPGQTYEQYF	TGCAGCGTTTCTAATGAACCGGGACAGACCTACGAGCAGTACTTC
TRBD2	TRBJ2-1	TRBV19	few	CASRAPVGLAGGLVNEQFF	TGTGCCAGTAGAGCACCCGTGGGACTAGCGGGAGGGCTGGTCAATGAGCAGTTCTTC
NA	TRBJ2-1	TRBV7-3	few	CASSLTGNRVYNEQFF	TGTGCCAGCAGCTTAACGGGTAACAGGGTCTACAATGAGCAGTTCTTC
NA	TRBJ2-6	TRBV19	NA	CASSPRGGSGANVLTF	TGTGCCAGTAGTCCCCGGGGCGGTTCTGGGGCCAACGTCCTGACTTTC
NA	TRBJ2-1	TRBV12-3/TRBV12-4	many	CASSLNRANEQFF	TGTGCCAGCAGTCTTAACCGGGCCAATGAGCAGTTCTTC
NA	TRBJ1-6	TRBV30	few	CAWRDHSPLHF	TGTGCCTGGAGAGATCACTCACCCCTCCACTTT
NA	TRBJ2-4	TRBV7-2	many	CASGTWGIQYF	TGTGCCAGCGGTACCTGGGGCATTCAGTACTTC
TRBD2	TRBJ2-1	TRBV6-2/TRBV6-3	many	CASRPSGRTQFF	TGTGCCAGCAGACCTAGCGGGAGGACGCAGTTCTTC
NA	TRBJ1-1	TRBV28	many	CASSLWGRMNTEAFF	TGTGCCAGCAGTTTATGGGGCAGAATGAACACTGAAGCTTTCTTT